Here is one T cell receptor (beta chain) with its context. Its antigen is unknown. One entry per CDR3 protein results from TCRdb running MiXCR on the 5' RACE reads. Of 350,000 to 600,000 distinct CDR3 sequences listed, more than 13% are singletons. Germline CDR1 and CDR2: SGHTA and FQGTGA. V lost 2 bases and J lost 2, with 12 bases in between. This CDR3 contains 16 residues. Only healthy Caucasians were included as donors. The data originate from a study of identical twins. Study results and caveats: Fewer insertions characterized abundant cord blood beta clonotypes, whereas memory repertoires showed none. Surplus twin overlap in beta out-of-frame sequences was less pronounced. It was cross-sectional statistical analysis, not following the same donors, that the conclusions relied on.

These data are also associated with another study on yellow fever vaccine responses in identical twins.

The receptor's source is a woman aged 18-29 years in good health. The sample was CD4+ T cells sorted from blood. This chain links TRBV7-3 with TRBJ2-2; D is ambiguous. In DNA, the CDR3 is TGTGCCAGCAGCTTACAGGCGATCCCAAACACCGGGGAGCTGTTTTTT. This translates into CASSLQAIPNTGELFF.